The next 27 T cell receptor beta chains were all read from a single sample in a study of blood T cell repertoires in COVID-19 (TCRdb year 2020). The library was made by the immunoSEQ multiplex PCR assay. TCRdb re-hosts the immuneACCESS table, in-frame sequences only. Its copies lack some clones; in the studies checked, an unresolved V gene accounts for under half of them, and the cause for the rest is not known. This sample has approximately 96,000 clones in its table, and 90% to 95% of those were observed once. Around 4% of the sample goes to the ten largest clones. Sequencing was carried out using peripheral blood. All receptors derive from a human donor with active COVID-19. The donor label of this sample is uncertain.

CDR3 amino acids: CASSLGGDNQPQHF. CDR3 DNA sequence: TGTGCCAGCAGCTTGGGGGGGGACAATCAGCCCCAGCATTTT. This chain joins TRBV5-5 and TRBJ1-5; the D gene is possibly TRBD1 (5 bases). Germline values: CDR1 SGHKS, CDR2 YYEKEE (reference sequence). Trimming left V 0 bases short and J 3 bases short, with 7 bases between. CDR3 length equals 14 residues. Variable domain in full (rest from reference TRBV5-5 and TRBJ1-5): DAGVTQSPTHLIKTRGQQVTLRCSPISGHKSVSWYQQVLGQGPQFIFQYYEKEERGRGNFPDRFSARQFPNYSSELNVNALLLGDSALYLCASSLGGDNQPQHFGDGTRLSIL.

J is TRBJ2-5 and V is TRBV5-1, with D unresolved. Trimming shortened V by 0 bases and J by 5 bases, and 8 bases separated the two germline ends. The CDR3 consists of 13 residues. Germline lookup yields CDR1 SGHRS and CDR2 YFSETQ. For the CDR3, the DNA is TGCGCCAGCAGCTTGGCCTTTGGCGAGACCCAGTACTTC. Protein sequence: CASSLAFGETQYF.

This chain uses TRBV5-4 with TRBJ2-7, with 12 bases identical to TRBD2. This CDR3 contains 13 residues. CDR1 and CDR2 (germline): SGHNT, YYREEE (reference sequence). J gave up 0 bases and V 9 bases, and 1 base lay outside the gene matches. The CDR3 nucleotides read TGTGCCACGACTAGCGGGAGCTCCTACGAGCAGTACTTC. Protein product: CATTSGSSYEQYF.

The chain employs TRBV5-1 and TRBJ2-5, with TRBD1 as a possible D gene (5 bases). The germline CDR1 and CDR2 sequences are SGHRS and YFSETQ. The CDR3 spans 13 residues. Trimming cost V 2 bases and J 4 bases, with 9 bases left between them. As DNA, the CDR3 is TGCGCCAGCAGCTTCCGGCAGGGAGAGACCCAGTACTTC. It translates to CASSFRQGETQYF.

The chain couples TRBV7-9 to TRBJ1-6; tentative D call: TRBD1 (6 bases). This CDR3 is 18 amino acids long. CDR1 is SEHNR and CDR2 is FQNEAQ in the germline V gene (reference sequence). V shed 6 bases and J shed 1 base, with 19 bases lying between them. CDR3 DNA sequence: TGTGCCAGCAGAATTACGACGGGGGGCTGGTCCTATAATTCACCCCTCCACTTT. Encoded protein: CASRITTGGWSYNSPLHF.

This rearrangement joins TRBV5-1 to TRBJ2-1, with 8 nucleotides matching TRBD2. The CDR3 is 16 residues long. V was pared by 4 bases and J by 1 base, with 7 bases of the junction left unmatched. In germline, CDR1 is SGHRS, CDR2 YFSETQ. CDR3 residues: CASSLSGIISYNEQFF. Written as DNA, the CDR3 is TGCGCCAGCAGCCTTAGCGGGATTATATCCTACAATGAGCAGTTCTTC.

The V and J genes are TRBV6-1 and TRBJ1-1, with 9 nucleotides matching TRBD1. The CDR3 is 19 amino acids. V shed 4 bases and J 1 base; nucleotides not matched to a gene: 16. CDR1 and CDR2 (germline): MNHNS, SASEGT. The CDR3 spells CASSADRGAVPLGNTEAFF. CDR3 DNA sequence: TGTGCCAGCAGTGCGGACAGGGGCGCCGTCCCCTTAGGGAACACTGAAGCTTTCTTT.

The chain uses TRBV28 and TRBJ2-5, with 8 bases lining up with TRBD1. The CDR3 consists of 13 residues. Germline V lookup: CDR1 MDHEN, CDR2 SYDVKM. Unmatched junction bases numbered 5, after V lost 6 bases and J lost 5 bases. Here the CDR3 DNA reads TGTGCCAGCAGGCTACAGGGGGAGGAGACCCAGTACTTC. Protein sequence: CASRLQGEETQYF.

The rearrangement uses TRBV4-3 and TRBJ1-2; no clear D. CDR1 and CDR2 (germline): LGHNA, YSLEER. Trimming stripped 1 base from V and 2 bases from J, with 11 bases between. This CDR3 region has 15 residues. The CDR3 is CASSQVVTGNYGYTF. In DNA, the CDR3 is TGCGCCAGCAGCCAAGTGGTTACGGGGAACTATGGCTACACCTTC.

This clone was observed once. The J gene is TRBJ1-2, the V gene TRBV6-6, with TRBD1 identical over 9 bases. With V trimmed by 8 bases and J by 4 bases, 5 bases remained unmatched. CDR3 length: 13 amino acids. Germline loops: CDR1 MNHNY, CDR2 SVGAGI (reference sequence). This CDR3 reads CASEQGAAYGYTF. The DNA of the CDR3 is TGTGCCAGCGAACAGGGGGCCGCCTATGGCTACACCTTC.

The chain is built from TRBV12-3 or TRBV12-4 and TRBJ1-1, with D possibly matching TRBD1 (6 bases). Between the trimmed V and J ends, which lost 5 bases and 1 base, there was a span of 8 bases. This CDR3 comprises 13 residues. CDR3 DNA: TGTGCCAGCAGTAGGACAGCGAACACTGAAGCTTTCTTT. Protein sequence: CASSRTANTEAFF.

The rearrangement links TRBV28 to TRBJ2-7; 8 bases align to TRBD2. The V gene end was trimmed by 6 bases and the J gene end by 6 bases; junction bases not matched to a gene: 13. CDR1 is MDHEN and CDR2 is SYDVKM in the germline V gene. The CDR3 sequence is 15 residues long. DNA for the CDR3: TGTGCCAGCAGCCGAGCCGGGACTAGTTTGACCGAGCAGTACTTC. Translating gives CASSRAGTSLTEQYF.

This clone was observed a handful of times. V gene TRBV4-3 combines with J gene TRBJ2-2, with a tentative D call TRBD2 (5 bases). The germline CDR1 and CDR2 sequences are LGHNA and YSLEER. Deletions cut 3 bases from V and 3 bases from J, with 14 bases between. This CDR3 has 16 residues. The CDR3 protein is CASSQSEGRDTGELFF. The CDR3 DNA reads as TGCGCCAGCAGCCAGAGCGAAGGGCGGGACACCGGGGAGCTGTTTTTT.

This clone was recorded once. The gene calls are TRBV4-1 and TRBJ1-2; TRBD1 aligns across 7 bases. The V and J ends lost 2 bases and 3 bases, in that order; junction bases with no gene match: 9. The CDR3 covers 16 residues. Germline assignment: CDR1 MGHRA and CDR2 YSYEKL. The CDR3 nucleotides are TGCGCCAGCAGCCAAAGGAGAGGGGGCACTGACTATGGCTACACCTTC. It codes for CASSQRRGGTDYGYTF.

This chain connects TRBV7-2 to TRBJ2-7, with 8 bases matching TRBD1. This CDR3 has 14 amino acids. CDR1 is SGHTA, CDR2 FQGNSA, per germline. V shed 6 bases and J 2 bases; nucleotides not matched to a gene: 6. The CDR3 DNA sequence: TGTGCCAGCAGACCAGGGACAGGAACCTACGAGCAGTACTTC. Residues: CASRPGTGTYEQYF. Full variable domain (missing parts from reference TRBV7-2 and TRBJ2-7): GAGVSQSPSNKVTEKGKDVELRCDPISGHTALYWYRQSLGQGLEFLIYFQGNSAPDKSGLPSDRFSAERTGGSVSTLTIQRTQQEDSAVYLCASRPGTGTYEQYFGPGTRLTVT.

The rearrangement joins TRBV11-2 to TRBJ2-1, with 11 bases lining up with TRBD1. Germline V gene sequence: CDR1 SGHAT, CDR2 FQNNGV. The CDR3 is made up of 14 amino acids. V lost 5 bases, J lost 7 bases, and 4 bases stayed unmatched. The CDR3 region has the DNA TGTGCCAGCAGCCCGGGACAGGGGGGGAATGAGCAGTTCTTC. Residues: CASSPGQGGNEQFF.

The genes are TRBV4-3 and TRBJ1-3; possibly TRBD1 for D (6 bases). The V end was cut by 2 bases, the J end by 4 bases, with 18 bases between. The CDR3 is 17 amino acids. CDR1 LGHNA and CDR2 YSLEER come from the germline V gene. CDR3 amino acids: CASSQHLSQGKGNTIYF. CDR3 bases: TGCGCCAGCAGCCAACATCTTTCACAGGGAAAAGGAAACACCATATATTTT.

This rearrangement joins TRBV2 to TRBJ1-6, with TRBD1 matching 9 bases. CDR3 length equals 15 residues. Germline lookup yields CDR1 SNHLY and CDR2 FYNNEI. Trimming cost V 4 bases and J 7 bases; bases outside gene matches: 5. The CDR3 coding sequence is TGTGCCAGCAGTGGCACTACAGGGGGCAATTCACCCCTCCACTTT. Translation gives CASSGTTGGNSPLHF.

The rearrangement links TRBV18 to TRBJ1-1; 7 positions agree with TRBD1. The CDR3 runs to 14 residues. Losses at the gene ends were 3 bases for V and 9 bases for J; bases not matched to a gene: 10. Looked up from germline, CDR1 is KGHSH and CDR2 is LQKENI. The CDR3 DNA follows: TGTGCCAGCTCACCCACCGACAGGGACGGGAAAGCTTTCTTT. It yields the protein CASSPTDRDGKAFF.

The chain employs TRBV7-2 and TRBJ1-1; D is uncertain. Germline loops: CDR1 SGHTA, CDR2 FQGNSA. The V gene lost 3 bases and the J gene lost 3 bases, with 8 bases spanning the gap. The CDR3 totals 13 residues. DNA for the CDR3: TGTGCCAGCAGCTTGAGGTGGGACACTGAAGCTTTCTTT. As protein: CASSLRWDTEAFF.

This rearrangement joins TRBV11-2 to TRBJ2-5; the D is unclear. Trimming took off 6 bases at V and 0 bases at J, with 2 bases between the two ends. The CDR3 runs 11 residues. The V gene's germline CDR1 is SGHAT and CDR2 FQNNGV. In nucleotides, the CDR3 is TGTGCCAGCAGTAACCAAGAGACCCAGTACTTC. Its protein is CASSNQETQYF.

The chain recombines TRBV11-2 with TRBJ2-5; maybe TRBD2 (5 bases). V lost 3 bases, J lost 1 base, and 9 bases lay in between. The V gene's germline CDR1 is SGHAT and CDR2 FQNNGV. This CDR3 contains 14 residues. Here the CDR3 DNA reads TGTGCCAGCAGCTTTATAGCGCCCCAAGAGACCCAGTACTTC. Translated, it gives CASSFIAPQETQYF. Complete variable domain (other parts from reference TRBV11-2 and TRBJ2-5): EAGVAQSPRYKIIEKRQSVAFWCNPISGHATLYWYQQILGQGPKLLIQFQNNGVVDDSQLPKDRFSAERLKGVDSTLKIQPAKLEDSAVYLCASSFIAPQETQYFGPGTRLLVL.

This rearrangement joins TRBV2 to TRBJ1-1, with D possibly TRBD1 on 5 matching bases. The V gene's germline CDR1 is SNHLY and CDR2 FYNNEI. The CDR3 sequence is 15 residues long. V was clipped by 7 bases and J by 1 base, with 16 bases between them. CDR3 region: CASTSGGLSNTEAFF. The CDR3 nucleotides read TGTGCCAGCACCTCGGGGGGGTTGTCGAACACTGAAGCTTTCTTT.

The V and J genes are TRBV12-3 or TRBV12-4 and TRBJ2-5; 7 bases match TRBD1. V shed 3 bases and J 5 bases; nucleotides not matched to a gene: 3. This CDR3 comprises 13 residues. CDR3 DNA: TGTGCCAGCAGTTTGACAGGGTTTGAGACCCAGTACTTC. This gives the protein CASSLTGFETQYF.

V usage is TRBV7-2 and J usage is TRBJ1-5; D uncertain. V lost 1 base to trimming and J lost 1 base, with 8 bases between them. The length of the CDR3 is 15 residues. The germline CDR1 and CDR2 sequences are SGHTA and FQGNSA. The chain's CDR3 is CASSLVHRSNQPQHF. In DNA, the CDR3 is TGTGCCAGCAGCTTAGTCCACAGAAGCAATCAGCCCCAGCATTTT.

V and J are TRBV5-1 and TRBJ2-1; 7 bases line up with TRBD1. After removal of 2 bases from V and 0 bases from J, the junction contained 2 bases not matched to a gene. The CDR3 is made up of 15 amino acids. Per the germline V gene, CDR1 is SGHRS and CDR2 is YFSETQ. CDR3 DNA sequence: TGCGCCAGCAGCTTCGGGACAGCCTCCTACAATGAGCAGTTCTTC. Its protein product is CASSFGTASYNEQFF.

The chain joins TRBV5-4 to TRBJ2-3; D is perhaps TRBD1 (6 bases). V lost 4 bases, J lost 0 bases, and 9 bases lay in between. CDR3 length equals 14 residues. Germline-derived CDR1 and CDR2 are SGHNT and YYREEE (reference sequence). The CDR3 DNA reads TGTGCCAGCAGCCGCAGGGGAAGCACAGATACGCAGTATTTT. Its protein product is CASSRRGSTDTQYF.